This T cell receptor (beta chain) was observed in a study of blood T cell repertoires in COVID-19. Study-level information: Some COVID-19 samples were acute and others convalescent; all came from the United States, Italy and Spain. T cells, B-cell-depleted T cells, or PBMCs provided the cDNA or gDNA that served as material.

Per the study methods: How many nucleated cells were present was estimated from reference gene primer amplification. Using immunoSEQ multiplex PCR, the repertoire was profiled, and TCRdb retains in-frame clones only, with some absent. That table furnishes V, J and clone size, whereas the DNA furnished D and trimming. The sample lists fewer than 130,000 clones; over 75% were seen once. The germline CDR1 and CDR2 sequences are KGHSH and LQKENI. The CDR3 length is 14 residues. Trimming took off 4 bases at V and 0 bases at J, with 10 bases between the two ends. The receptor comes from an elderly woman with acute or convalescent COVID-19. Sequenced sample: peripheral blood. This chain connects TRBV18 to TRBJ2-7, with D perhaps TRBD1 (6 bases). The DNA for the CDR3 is TGTGCCAGCTCACAATCACAGGGCTCCTACGAGCAGTACTTC. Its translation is CASSQSQGSYEQYF.